The 4 T cell receptor beta chains presented below share a single source sample, sequenced in a study of beta chain features in type 1 diabetes. The isolated RNA, all of it, was reverse transcribed, so expressed TCRB transcripts were what got sequenced. Assay: immunoSEQ multiplex PCR; the TCRdb copy retains only in-frame clones and omits some. The table shows almost 350,000 clones, with about 18% occurring only once. The material sequenced was naive CD4+ T cells from blood. Receptors were obtained from a woman under 30 in good health.

V and J are TRBV11-2 and TRBJ2-3, with 8 bases identical to TRBD2. J gave up 0 bases and V 5 bases, and 4 bases lay outside the gene matches. Germline lookup yields CDR1 SGHAT and CDR2 FQNNGV. The CDR3 runs to 15 residues. The CDR3 DNA follows: TGTGCCAGCAGCCCACGGGGGGGGAGCACAGATACGCAGTATTTT. This gives the protein CASSPRGGSTDTQYF. The full variable domain, in which reference TRBV11-2 and TRBJ2-3 provide the parts outside the CDR3, is EAGVAQSPRYKIIEKRQSVAFWCNPISGHATLYWYQQILGQGPKLLIQFQNNGVVDDSQLPKDRFSAERLKGVDSTLKIQPAKLEDSAVYLCASSPRGGSTDTQYFGPGTRLTVL.

The chain carries TRBV29-1 and TRBJ1-4, with a possible D match to TRBD1 (5 bases). The V gene's germline CDR1 is SQVTM and CDR2 ANQGSEA. The CDR3 runs to 15 residues. Trimming took off 7 bases at V and 8 bases at J, with 23 bases between the two ends. CDR3 sequence (DNA): TGCAGCGCCGGGAGGGGTCACCGCCACCAGGAAAAACTGTTTTTT. Translated, it gives CSAGRGHRHQEKLFF. Full variable domain (missing parts from reference TRBV29-1 and TRBJ1-4): SAVISQKPSRDICQRGTSLTIQCQVDSQVTMMFWYRQQPGQSLTLIATANQGSEATYESGFVIDKFPISRPNLTFSTLTVSNMSPEDSSIYLCSAGRGHRHQEKLFFGSGTQLSVL.

The chain recombines TRBV7-9 with TRBJ2-1; 13 bases agree with TRBD2. This CDR3 contains 19 residues. Per the germline V gene, CDR1 is SEHNR and CDR2 is FQNEAQ (reference sequence). Unmatched junction bases numbered 13, after V lost 5 bases and J lost 3 bases. This CDR3 reads CASSPSYRLAGGLYNEQFF. CDR3 sequence (DNA): TGTGCCAGCAGCCCCTCGTATCGACTAGCGGGAGGCCTCTACAATGAGCAGTTCTTC.

The chain couples TRBV7-2 to TRBJ1-1; D is uncertain. Between the trimmed V and J ends, which lost 5 bases and 3 bases, there was a span of 19 bases. Germline assignment: CDR1 SGHTA and CDR2 FQGNSA. CDR3 length equals 16 residues. CDR3 protein: CASSPTIISGHTEAFF. The DNA for the CDR3 is TGTGCCAGCAGCCCCACCATAATCTCAGGCCACACTGAAGCTTTCTTT.